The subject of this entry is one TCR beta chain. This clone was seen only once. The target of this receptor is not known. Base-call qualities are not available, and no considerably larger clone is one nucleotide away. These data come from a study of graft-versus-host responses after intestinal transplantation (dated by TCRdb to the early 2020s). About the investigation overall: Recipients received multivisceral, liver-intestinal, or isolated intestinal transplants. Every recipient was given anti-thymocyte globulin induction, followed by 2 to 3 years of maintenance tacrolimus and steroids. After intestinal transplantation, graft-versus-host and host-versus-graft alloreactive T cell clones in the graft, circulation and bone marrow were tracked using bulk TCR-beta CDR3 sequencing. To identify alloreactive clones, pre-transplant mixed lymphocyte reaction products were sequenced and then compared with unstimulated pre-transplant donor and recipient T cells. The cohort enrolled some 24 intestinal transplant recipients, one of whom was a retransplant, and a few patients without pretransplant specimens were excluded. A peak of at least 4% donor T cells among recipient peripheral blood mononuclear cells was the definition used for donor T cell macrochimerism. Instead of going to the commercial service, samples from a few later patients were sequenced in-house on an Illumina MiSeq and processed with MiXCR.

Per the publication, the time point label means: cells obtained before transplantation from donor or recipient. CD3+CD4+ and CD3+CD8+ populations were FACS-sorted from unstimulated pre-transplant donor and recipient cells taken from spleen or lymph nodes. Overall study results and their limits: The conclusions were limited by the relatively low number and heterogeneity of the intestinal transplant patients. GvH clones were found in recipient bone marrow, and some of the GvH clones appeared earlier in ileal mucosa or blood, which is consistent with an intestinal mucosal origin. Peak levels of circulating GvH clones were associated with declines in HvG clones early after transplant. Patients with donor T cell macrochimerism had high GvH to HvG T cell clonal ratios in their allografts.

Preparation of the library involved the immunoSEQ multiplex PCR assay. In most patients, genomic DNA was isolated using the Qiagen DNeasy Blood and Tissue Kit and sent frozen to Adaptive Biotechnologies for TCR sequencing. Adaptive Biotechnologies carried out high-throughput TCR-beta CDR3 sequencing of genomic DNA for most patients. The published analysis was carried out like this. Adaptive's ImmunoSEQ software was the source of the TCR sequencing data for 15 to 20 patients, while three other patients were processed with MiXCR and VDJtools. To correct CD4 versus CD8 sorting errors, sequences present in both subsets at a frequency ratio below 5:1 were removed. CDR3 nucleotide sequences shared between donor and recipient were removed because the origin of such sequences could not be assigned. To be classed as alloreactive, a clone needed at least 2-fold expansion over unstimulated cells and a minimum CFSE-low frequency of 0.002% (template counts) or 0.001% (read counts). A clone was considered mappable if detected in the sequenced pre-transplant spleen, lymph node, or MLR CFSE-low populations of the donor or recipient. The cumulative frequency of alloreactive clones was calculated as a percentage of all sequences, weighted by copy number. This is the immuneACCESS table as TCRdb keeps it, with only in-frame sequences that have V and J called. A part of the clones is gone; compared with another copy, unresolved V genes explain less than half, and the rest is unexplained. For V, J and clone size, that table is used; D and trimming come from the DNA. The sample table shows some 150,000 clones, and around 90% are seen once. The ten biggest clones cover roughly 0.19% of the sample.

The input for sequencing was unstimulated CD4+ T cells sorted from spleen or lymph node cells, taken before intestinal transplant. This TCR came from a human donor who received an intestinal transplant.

The nucleotide sequence reads TGTGCCAGCAGCTTAGTAGAGGGGACAGGGGGCAGGAAGACCCAGTACTTC. This is translated as CASSLVEGTGGRKTQYF. Recombination connected TRBV7-6 to TRBJ2-5, with 12 bases in between that match TRBD1. CDR1 and CDR2, per the germline V gene, are SGHVS and FNYEAQ. Germline trimming: 1 base from V, 6 bases from J; junction bases outside gene matches: 9. Spanning cysteine to phenylalanine, the CDR3 consists of 17 amino acids. The DNA shown is the 51-base CDR3, in frame from base 1.